This T cell receptor (beta chain) was recorded in a study of cytomegalovirus exposure and HLA in healthy donors (dated by TCRdb to 2016 to 2017). Study-wide context: According to a later analysis, one platform produced both the 110 or so validation repertoires and the 666 repertoires of the first cohort. The study aimed to test whether signatures of past pathogen exposure could be identified by cataloging public T cell receptors. In addition to the first cohort of roughly 700 subjects, a separate validation cohort of 120 different subjects was used. High-throughput TCR immunosequencing, statistical association of individual TCRs with disease status, and machine learning were combined to predict cytomegalovirus infection status.

Comments on this clone: Its target antigen remains unknown. Base qualities are not at hand, and no much larger clone is one base apart.

The donors were included in the validation cohort of roughly 130 subjects, a group kept apart from the roughly 690-subject first cohort. Study-level results and caveats: In vitro tests confirmed that a few of the cytomegalovirus-associated TCR beta chains recognize cytomegalovirus antigens. While some public TCRs were present in many individuals, most TCR sequences turned up only very rarely across donors. The validation cohort had no HLA typing available for a later analysis, so co-occurrence within that cohort was assessed over all 120 or so repertoires. The classifier was reported to diagnose cytomegalovirus status with high specificity and sensitivity in both the original cohort and the validation cohort. Of the cluster scores, roughly 95% were above 0 in a later analysis, which found that TCRs clustered in the first cohort also tended to co-occur in the 120 validation repertoires. The study gave a list of over 150 TCR beta chains associated with cytomegalovirus. The authors suggested that the approach could potentially be extended to other disease states and immunological phenotypes.

The germline V end is reduced by 1 base and the J end by 3 bases; junction bases left unmatched: 11. The germline V gene yields SGHTA for CDR1 and FQGNSA for CDR2. The CDR3, from cysteine to phenylalanine, totals 17 residues. CDR3 DNA is the only sequence kept; it has 51 bases, read in frame from the first base. Library preparation was by the immunoSEQ multiplex PCR assay. Processing in the source paper ran as follows. A statistical classification framework was built to diagnose cytomegalovirus status from the catalog of TCR beta chain sequences. The immuneACCESS repertoire file appears here via TCRdb, limited to in-frame rearrangements. These files lack a portion of the clones; in checked studies, under half of the deficit traces to unresolved V genes, and the cause of the others is not known. From that table come the V and J calls and clone size; the DNA was used to work out D and trimming. The sample table shows 190,000 or so clones, and 84% are seen once. About an eighth of the sample rests with the top ten.

The sequence was collected from a woman aged 25 to 39 in good health and CMV-seropositive. The rearranged chain carries TRBV7-2 and TRBJ2-5, and 7 bases in between align with TRBD1. Sequencing was performed on PBMCs. The CDR3 corresponds to CASSLVLSGTAKETQYF. At the DNA level, the sequence is TGTGCCAGCAGCTTAGTATTATCCGGGACAGCTAAAGAGACCCAGTACTTC.